The clone carrying this T cell receptor beta chain has more than one count but fewer than ten. The CDR3 is made up of 16 amino acids. The germline V gene encodes CDR1 SGHRS and CDR2 YFSETQ. Trimming cost V 0 bases and J 9 bases; bases outside gene matches: 9. The assay was immunoSEQ multiplex PCR, and TCRdb's table has in-frame clones only and misses some. Of under 95,000 clones in the sample, about 92% were seen once. These data come from a study of OX40 agonist ivuxolimab in advanced cancers. Overall study context: Every 2 weeks, ivuxolimab was infused into the patients intravenously at between 0.01 and 10 mg/kg. Treatment received earlier with anti-PD-1, anti-PD-L1 or anti-CTLA-4 agents was allowed, and around 40% had some.

The clonotype originates from an adult with an advanced solid tumor such as melanoma, head and neck, liver or kidney cancer. V and J are TRBV5-1 and TRBJ1-6; TRBD1 agrees at 7 bases. Sequenced material: CD4+ or CD8+ T cells sorted from blood, taken in a trial of the OX40 agonist ivuxolimab. The CDR3 coding sequence is TGCGCCAGCAGCTTGGCCGGGACAGCCTACGGTTCACCCCTCCACTTT. Protein product: CASSLAGTAYGSPLHF.